This T cell receptor (beta chain) was identified during a study of blood T cell repertoires in COVID-19. The overall study: There were acute and convalescent COVID-19 samples, and they came from the United States, Italy and Spain.

The CDR3 extends over 19 amino acids. The V gene's germline CDR1 is SGHVS and CDR2 FNYEAQ. Trimming took 5 bases from V and 4 from J; bases not matched to a gene: 16. The participants were between about 18 and 95 years old and came from 24 US areas. Sequencing used immunoSEQ multiplex PCR; TCRdb keeps in-frame clones, though not all of them. The sample records fewer than 250,000 clones, just over 85% being singletons. The rearrangement uses TRBV7-6 and TRBJ2-3; TRBD2 matches at 12 bases. Source material: PBMCs or T cells enriched from blood (not recorded which). The clonotype was recovered from a woman between 40 and 50 years old with acute COVID-19. In nucleotides, the CDR3 is TGTGCCAGCAGCAAACGGGAGACTAGCGGGAGTAACTGGGCAGATACGCAGTATTTT. Translating it yields CASSKRETSGSNWADTQYF.